Listed here are 20 T cell receptor beta chains from one sample, sequenced in a study of T cell responses to AZD1222 COVID-19 vaccine. Some clones are missing from TCRdb's copy, which holds only in-frame ones; the method was immunoSEQ multiplex PCR. The data contain some 200,000 clones, approximately 90% of them singletons. The starting material was peripheral blood, obtained 28 days after the second AZD1222 dose. Source of these receptors: an adult who received the AZD1222 COVID-19 vaccine.

J is TRBJ2-7 and V is TRBV18; 9 bases are a match to TRBD2. V trimming: 8 bases; J trimming: 6 bases; junction bases outside the gene matches: 11. The CDR3 consists of 14 residues. Germline CDR1 KGHSH, CDR2 LQKENI. CDR3: CASLAGLARSEQYF. The CDR3 region has the DNA TGTGCCAGCCTCGCGGGACTAGCTCGGAGCGAGCAGTACTTC.

The chain employs TRBV5-1 and TRBJ2-7; the D call may be TRBD1 or TRBD2 (5 bases each). CDR1 is SGHRS and CDR2 is YFSETQ in the germline V gene. The CDR3 consists of 14 residues. Trimming took 4 bases from V and 4 from J, leaving 15 bases between them. CDR3 loop: CASSDWGRIYEQYF. The CDR3 DNA follows: TGCGCCAGCAGCGATTGGGGACGGATATACGAGCAGTACTTC.

V gene TRBV5-4 combines with J gene TRBJ2-1, with D perhaps assigned TRBD1 or TRBD2 (6 bases each). The CDR3 is made up of 15 amino acids. CDR1 SGHNT and CDR2 YYREEE come from the germline V gene (reference sequence). V dropped 4 bases and J dropped 9 bases, with 20 bases sitting between them. The CDR3 spells CASSPRAGEDSEQFF. CDR3 DNA sequence: TGTGCCAGCAGCCCCCGGGCAGGGGAGGACTCTGAGCAGTTCTTC.

V usage is TRBV30 and J usage is TRBJ2-7, with a weak D call TRBD1 (6 bases). With 2 bases removed from V and 3 bases from J, the gap between germline ends came to 11 bases. Germline CDR1 is GTSNPN and CDR2 is SVGIG (reference sequence). This CDR3 contains 13 residues. CDR3 sequence: CAWSIGQFYEQYF. DNA for the CDR3: TGTGCCTGGAGTATCGGACAGTTCTACGAGCAGTACTTC.

V gene TRBV5-1 combines with J gene TRBJ2-1, with 15 bases lining up with TRBD2. After removal of 7 bases from V and 4 bases from J, the junction contained 0 bases not matched to a gene. In germline, CDR1 is SGHRS, CDR2 YFSETQ. CDR3 size: 14 residues. As DNA, the CDR3 is TGCGCCAGCGGGACTAGCGGGAGGTACAATGAGCAGTTCTTC. It codes for CASGTSGRYNEQFF. Using reference TRBV5-1 and TRBJ2-1 for the parts outside the CDR3, the full variable domain is KAGVTQTPRYLIKTRGQQVTLSCSPISGHRSVSWYQQTPGQGLQFLFEYFSETQRNKGNFPGRFSGRQFSNSRSEMNVSTLELGDSALYLCASGTSGRYNEQFFGPGTRLTVL.

The chain is built from TRBV9 and TRBJ1-3; no definite D call. CDR1 and CDR2 from the germline V gene are SGDLS and YYNGEE. V lost 1 base to trimming and J lost 0 bases, with 8 bases between them. CDR3 length equals 15 residues. The CDR3 loop is CASSVTSVSGNTIYF. The CDR3 DNA follows: TGTGCCAGCAGCGTAACTTCGGTCTCTGGAAACACCATATATTTT.

The chain links TRBV28 to TRBJ2-3; TRBD2 might be the D (6 bases). This CDR3 contains 12 residues. Germline loops: CDR1 MDHEN, CDR2 SYDVKM. Trimming took off 11 bases at V and 3 bases at J, with 12 bases between the two ends. The CDR3 loop is CASGRFTDTQYF. CDR3 DNA sequence: TGTGCCTCCGGGAGATTTACAGATACGCAGTATTTT.

This clone came up once. This chain uses TRBV7-3 with TRBJ2-1; D is possibly TRBD2 (5 bases). The CDR3 has 13 residues. Germline loops: CDR1 SGHTA, CDR2 FQGTGA. Trimming stripped 3 bases from V and 10 bases from J, with 13 bases between. CDR3 protein: CASSFGVSGEQFF. The CDR3 coding sequence is TGTGCCAGCAGCTTCGGGGTGTCCGGCGAGCAGTTCTTC.

The V call is TRBV6-2 or TRBV6-3, the J call TRBJ2-1, with D perhaps being TRBD1 or TRBD2 (6 bases each). The CDR3 is made up of 15 amino acids. The V end was cut by 2 bases, the J end by 7 bases, with 15 bases between. The germline gives CDR1 MNHEY, CDR2 SVGEGT. In nucleotides, the CDR3 is TGTGCCAGCAGTTACAGAGGCGGGACACAGAATGAGCAGTTCTTC. Translation: CASSYRGGTQNEQFF.

This clone showed up just once. This CDR3 is also generated by other DNA sequences in the sample. This chain connects TRBV5-4 to TRBJ2-7, with 10 nucleotides matching TRBD2. Trimming at V came to 4 bases and at J to 7 bases, leaving 8 bases not matched to a gene. In germline, CDR1 is SGHNT, CDR2 YYREEE (reference sequence). CDR3 length equals 14 residues. CDR3 in amino acids: CASSLELAGREQYF. CDR3 nucleotides: TGTGCCAGCAGCCTTGAACTAGCGGGAAGGGAGCAGTACTTC.

Only one count was recorded for this clone. V usage is TRBV19 and J usage is TRBJ2-7; 9 bases match TRBD1. Germline V CDR1 and CDR2: LNHDA, SQIVND (reference sequence). J was trimmed by 6 bases and V by 3 bases; bases with no gene match: 9. The CDR3 has 15 residues. In DNA, the CDR3 is TGTGCCAGTAGTATCTTATTGGGACAGGGAAGCGAGCAGTACTTC. It codes for CASSILLGQGSEQYF.

The chain recombines TRBV2 with TRBJ1-5; TRBD1 matches 7 bases. In germline, CDR1 is SNHLY, CDR2 FYNNEI. The CDR3 has 13 residues. Losses at the gene ends were 3 bases for V and 7 bases for J; bases not matched to a gene: 3. The CDR3: CASSEHRGQPQHF. In DNA form, the CDR3 reads TGTGCCAGCAGTGAGCACAGGGGACAGCCCCAGCATTTT.

The chain joins TRBV11-2 to TRBJ2-3; 11 nucleotides align to TRBD2. Germline CDR1 SGHAT, CDR2 FQNNGV. This CDR3 comprises 16 residues. V gave up 2 bases and J gave up 4 bases; unmatched junction bases: 5. CDR3 coding DNA: TGTGCCAGCAGCTTAACTAGCGGGAGTGGCGCAGATACGCAGTATTTT. Its translation: CASSLTSGSGADTQYF.

This clone was recorded once. This sequence joins TRBV6-2 or TRBV6-3 and TRBJ2-1; TRBD2 aligns across 10 bases. The trim removed 2 bases at V and 6 bases at J, leaving 7 bases unmatched. This CDR3 is built from 16 residues. Germline V gene data show CDR1 as MNHEY and CDR2 as SVGEGT. This CDR3 reads CASSYSGRALRNEQFF. DNA for the CDR3: TGTGCCAGCAGTTACAGCGGGAGGGCCCTCCGCAATGAGCAGTTCTTC.

The chain combines TRBV3-1 (or the pseudogene TRBV3-2) with TRBJ1-2; D remains ambiguous. Per the germline V gene, CDR1 is LGHDT and CDR2 is YNNKEL (reference sequence). V dropped 0 bases and J dropped 6 bases, with 8 bases sitting between them. The CDR3 loop spans 13 amino acids. The CDR3, as DNA: TGTGCCAGCAGCCAAGATCCGCTAAATGGCTACACCTTC. Translated: CASSQDPLNGYTF.

The chain couples TRBV19 to TRBJ2-1, with TRBD2 as a possible D gene (7 bases). The CDR3 covers 12 residues. Trimming stripped 7 bases from V and 6 bases from J, with 10 bases between. Germline values: CDR1 LNHDA, CDR2 SQIVND (reference sequence). The CDR3 spells CASMGGPNEQFF. In DNA, the CDR3 is TGTGCCAGTATGGGGGGGCCCAATGAGCAGTTCTTC.

The chain carries TRBV3-1 (or the pseudogene TRBV3-2) and TRBJ2-2, with 10 nucleotides matching TRBD1. Germline CDR1 is LGHDT and CDR2 is YNNKEL (reference sequence). This CDR3 spans 14 amino acids. Germline trimming cut 7 bases from V and 4 bases from J; bases unmatched to any gene: 3. This chain's CDR3 is CASTDRGRTGELFF. The CDR3 DNA reads TGTGCCAGCACAGACAGGGGGCGCACCGGGGAGCTGTTTTTT.

The CDR3 region is CASSIPGLAGEETQYF. CDR3 nucleotide sequence: TGTGCCAGCAGCATACCGGGACTAGCGGGGGAAGAGACCCAGTACTTC. This rearrangement joins TRBV9 to TRBJ2-5, with 14 nucleotides matching TRBD2. Germline CDR1 and CDR2: SGDLS and YYNGEE. Trimming removed 4 bases from V and 3 bases from J; junction bases left unmatched: 5. This CDR3 has 16 residues.

For this clone: The same CDR3 also results from other DNA sequences found in this sample. The chain links TRBV19 to TRBJ1-1, with no clear D. The CDR3 is 15 amino acids. CDR1 and CDR2 from the germline V gene are LNHDA and SQIVND (reference sequence). Trimming cost V 3 bases and J 0 bases, with 11 bases left between them. The CDR3 bases are TGTGCCAGTAGTATTCGCGGCGGATTGAACACTGAAGCTTTCTTT. Amino acid sequence: CASSIRGGLNTEAFF.

The chain links TRBV27 to TRBJ2-5, with a possible D match to TRBD1 (6 bases). Germline V gene data show CDR1 as MNHEY and CDR2 as SMNVEV (reference sequence). The CDR3 spans 13 residues. Trimming pared 7 bases from V and 3 bases from J, leaving 12 bases between. CDR3 sequence reads: CASTPAGEETQYF. The CDR3 nucleotides read TGTGCCAGCACCCCCGCAGGGGAAGAGACCCAGTACTTC.